A single sample is the source of the 10 T cell receptor beta chains below, sequenced in a study of T-cell reconstitution after alpha-beta-depleted transplantation in children. TCRbeta library construction was performed incorporating unique molecular identifiers. TCRdb passed the PCR reads through MiXCR, listing each CDR3 protein once. The sample has about 640,000 distinct CDR3 sequences, roughly 17% seen once. Here the sequenced sample was PBMCs from the stem cell graft donor, taken from the stem cell graft. Receptors were obtained from a human donor who donated a stem cell graft to a child with acute myeloid leukemia.

V usage is TRBV24-1 and J usage is TRBJ2-1; D is ambiguous. Germline V gene data show CDR1 as KGHDR and CDR2 as SFDVKD. The CDR3 extends over 13 amino acids. Trimming cost V 5 bases and J 5 bases, with 9 bases left between them. In DNA, the CDR3 is TGTGCCACCAGTGGTCCCCTCCACAATGAGCAGTTCTTC. Translated: CATSGPLHNEQFF.

This clonotype came up a few times. V gene TRBV9 combines with J gene TRBJ2-1; D not certain. CDR1 and CDR2 (germline): SGDLS, YYNGEE. The CDR3 runs to 16 residues. V dropped 3 bases and J dropped 8 bases, with 21 bases sitting between them. CDR3 in DNA: TGTGCCAGCAGCGGAAACCTCGGCTCGCTTGTTTATGAGCAGTTCTTC. Amino acid sequence: CASSGNLGSLVYEQFF.

This clonotype was seen ten or more times. The V gene is TRBV12-3 or TRBV12-4, the J gene TRBJ2-2; no reliable D call. The length of the CDR3 is 12 residues. V was pared by 4 bases and J by 6 bases, with 6 bases between. CDR3 region: CASSSVSGELFF. DNA for the CDR3: TGTGCCAGCAGTTCCGTATCCGGGGAGCTGTTTTTT.

This clonotype has a handful of counts. CDR3 in DNA: TGTGCCAGCAGCTCTACTCCAGGTTACAATGAGCAGTTCTTC. It specifies CASSSTPGYNEQFF. V usage is TRBV7-2 and J usage is TRBJ2-1; D is undetermined. With 4 bases removed from V and 4 bases from J, the gap between germline ends came to 11 bases. Per the germline V gene, CDR1 is SGHTA and CDR2 is FQGNSA. The CDR3 sequence is 14 residues long. The complete variable domain, with remaining parts taken from reference TRBV7-2 and TRBJ2-1, reads GAGVSQSPSNKVTEKGKDVELRCDPISGHTALYWYRQSLGQGLEFLIYFQGNSAPDKSGLPSDRFSAERTGGSVSTLTIQRTQQEDSAVYLCASSSTPGYNEQFFGPGTRLTVL.

This clonotype has a handful of counts. The genes are TRBV5-1 and TRBJ2-5; D uncertain. The CDR3 has 12 amino acids. The V end lost 0 bases, the J end lost 5 bases, and 5 bases lay between the germline ends. Germline CDR1 is SGHRS and CDR2 is YFSETQ. CDR3: CASSLDVETQYF. The CDR3 nucleotides are TGCGCCAGCAGCTTGGACGTGGAGACCCAGTACTTC.

The V call is TRBV5-1, the J call TRBJ2-1, with 8 positions matching TRBD1. Germline-derived CDR1 and CDR2 are SGHRS and YFSETQ. CDR3 length: 15 residues. Germline trimming cut 0 bases from V and 7 bases from J; bases unmatched to any gene: 6. The CDR3 DNA follows: TGCGCCAGCAGCTTGGGGGACAGGATGTATAATGAGCAGTTCTTC. It translates to CASSLGDRMYNEQFF.

This clonotype came up a few times. The V call is TRBV1, the J call TRBJ2-7; no DNA check was done on the table's D call, TRBD1. TRBV1 is a known pseudogene. This CDR3 has 17 residues. CDR3 residues: CTSSQDGRAGHSYEQYV. The CDR3 DNA reads as TGCACCAGCAGCCAAGATGGTCGGGCTGGACACTCCTACGAGCAGTACGTC.

V gene TRBV7-9 combines with J gene TRBJ2-3; D call uncertain. The V and J ends lost 5 bases and 5 bases respectively, with 14 bases between them. The length of the CDR3 is 14 residues. Germline values: CDR1 SEHNR, CDR2 FQNEAQ (reference sequence). Written as DNA, the CDR3 is TGTGCCAGCAGCCCCGGATACGGTGGAGATACGCAGTATTTT. This translates into CASSPGYGGDTQYF.

This clonotype was counted many times. The J gene is TRBJ2-1, the V gene TRBV10-3; TRBD1 agrees at 7 bases. The J segment lost 1 base and the V segment lost 6 bases, leaving 6 bases of the junction unmatched. This CDR3 contains 15 residues. CDR1 ENHRY and CDR2 SYGVKD come from the germline V gene. The CDR3, as DNA: TGTGCCATCAGCTCAGGGACAGCGTCCTACAATGAGCAGTTCTTC. Protein product: CAISSGTASYNEQFF.

Only a few counts were recorded for this clonotype. The chain joins TRBV7-2 to TRBJ2-3, with 8 bases fitting TRBD2. Per the germline V gene, CDR1 is SGHTA and CDR2 is FQGNSA. V shed 6 bases, J shed 2 bases, and the junction held 4 bases outside the gene matches. The CDR3 spans 14 residues. CDR3 coding DNA: TGTGCCAGCAGACCGGGGGGGCTCACAGATACGCAGTATTTT. Its translation is CASRPGGLTDTQYF. The full variable domain, with the rest looked up from reference TRBV7-2 and TRBJ2-3, is GAGVSQSPSNKVTEKGKDVELRCDPISGHTALYWYRQSLGQGLEFLIYFQGNSAPDKSGLPSDRFSAERTGGSVSTLTIQRTQQEDSAVYLCASRPGGLTDTQYFGPGTRLTVL.